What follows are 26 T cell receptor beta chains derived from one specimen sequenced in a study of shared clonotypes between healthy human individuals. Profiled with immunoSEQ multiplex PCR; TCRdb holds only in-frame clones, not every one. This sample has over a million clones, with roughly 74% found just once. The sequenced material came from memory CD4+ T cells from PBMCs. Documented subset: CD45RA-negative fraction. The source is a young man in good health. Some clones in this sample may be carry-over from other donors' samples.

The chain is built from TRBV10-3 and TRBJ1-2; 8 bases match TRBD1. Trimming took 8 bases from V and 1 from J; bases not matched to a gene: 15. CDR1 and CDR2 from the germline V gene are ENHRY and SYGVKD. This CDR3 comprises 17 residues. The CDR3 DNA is TGTGCCATCGGCACCCCCCTGGGCAGGGGGCTTAACTATGGCTACACCTTC. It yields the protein CAIGTPLGRGLNYGYTF.

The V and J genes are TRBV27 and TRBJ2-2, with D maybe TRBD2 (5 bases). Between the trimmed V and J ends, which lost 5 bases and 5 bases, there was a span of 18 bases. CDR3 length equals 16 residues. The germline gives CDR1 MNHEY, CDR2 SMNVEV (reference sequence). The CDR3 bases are TGTGCCAGCAGTAAATCGAGCCCACTAGGAACCGGGGAGCTGTTTTTT. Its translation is CASSKSSPLGTGELFF.

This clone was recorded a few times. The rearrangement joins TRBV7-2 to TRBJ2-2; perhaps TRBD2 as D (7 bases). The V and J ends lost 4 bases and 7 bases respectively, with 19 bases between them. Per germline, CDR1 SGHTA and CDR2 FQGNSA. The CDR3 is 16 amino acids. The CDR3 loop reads CASSSRGAGPGGELFF. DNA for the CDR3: TGTGCCAGCAGCTCCCGGGGGGCAGGGCCAGGCGGGGAGCTGTTTTTT.

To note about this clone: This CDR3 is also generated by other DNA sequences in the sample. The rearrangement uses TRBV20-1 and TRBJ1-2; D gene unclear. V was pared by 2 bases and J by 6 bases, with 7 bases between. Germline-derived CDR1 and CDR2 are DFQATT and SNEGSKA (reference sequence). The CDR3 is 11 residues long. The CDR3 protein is CSARFGHGYTF. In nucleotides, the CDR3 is TGCAGTGCTAGATTCGGACATGGCTACACCTTC.

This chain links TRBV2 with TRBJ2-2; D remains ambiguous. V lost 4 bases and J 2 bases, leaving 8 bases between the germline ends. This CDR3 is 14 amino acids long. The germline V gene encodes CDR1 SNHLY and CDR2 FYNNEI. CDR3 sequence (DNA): TGTGCCAGCAGTGGAAGGCAAAACACCGGGGAGCTGTTTTTT. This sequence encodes CASSGRQNTGELFF.

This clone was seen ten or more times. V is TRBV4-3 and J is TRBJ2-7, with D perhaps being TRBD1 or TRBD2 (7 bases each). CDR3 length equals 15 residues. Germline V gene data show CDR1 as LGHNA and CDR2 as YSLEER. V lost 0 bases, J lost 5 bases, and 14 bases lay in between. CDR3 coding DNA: TGCGCCAGCAGCCAAGATGTCAGGGGGGGCCACGAGCAGTACTTC. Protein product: CASSQDVRGGHEQYF.

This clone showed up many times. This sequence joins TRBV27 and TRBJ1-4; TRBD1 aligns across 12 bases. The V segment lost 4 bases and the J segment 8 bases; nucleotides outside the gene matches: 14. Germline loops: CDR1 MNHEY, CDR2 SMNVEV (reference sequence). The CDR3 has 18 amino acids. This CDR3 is CASSYLVPGQGAKEKLFF. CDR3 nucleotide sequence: TGTGCCAGCAGTTACCTAGTCCCGGGACAGGGGGCAAAGGAAAAACTGTTTTTT. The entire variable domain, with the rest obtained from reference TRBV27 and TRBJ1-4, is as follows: EAQVTQNPRYLITVTGKKLTVTCSQNMNHEYMSWYRQDPGLGLRQIYYSMNVEVTDKGDVPEGYKVSRKEKRNFPLILESPSPNQTSLYFCASSYLVPGQGAKEKLFFGSGTQLSVL.

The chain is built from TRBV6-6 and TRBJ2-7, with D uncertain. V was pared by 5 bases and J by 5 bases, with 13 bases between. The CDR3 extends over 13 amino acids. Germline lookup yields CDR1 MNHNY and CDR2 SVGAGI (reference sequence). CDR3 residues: CASSKPGTDEQYF. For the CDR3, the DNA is TGTGCCAGCAGTAAACCCGGAACCGACGAGCAGTACTTC.

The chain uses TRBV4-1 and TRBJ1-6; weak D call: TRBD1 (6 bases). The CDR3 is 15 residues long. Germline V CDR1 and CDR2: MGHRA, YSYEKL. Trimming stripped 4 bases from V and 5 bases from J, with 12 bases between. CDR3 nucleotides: TGCGCCAGCAGCCTCCGGGACAAGAATAATTCACCCCTCCACTTT. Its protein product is CASSLRDKNNSPLHF.

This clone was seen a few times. CDR3 region: CATSKGQGRTNYGYTF. The CDR3 coding sequence is TGTGCCACCAGCAAGGGACAGGGGCGAACTAACTATGGCTACACCTTC. J is TRBJ1-2 and V is TRBV15; TRBD1 matches at 10 bases. The length of the CDR3 is 16 residues. V lost 4 bases, J lost 0 bases, and 5 bases stayed unmatched. Germline V CDR1 and CDR2: LNHNV, YYDKDF (reference sequence).

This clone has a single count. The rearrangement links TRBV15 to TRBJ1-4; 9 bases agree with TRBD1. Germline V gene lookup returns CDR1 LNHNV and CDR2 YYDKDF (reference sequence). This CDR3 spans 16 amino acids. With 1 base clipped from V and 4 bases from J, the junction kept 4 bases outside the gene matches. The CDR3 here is CATSRAGQGLNEKLFF. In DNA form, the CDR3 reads TGTGCCACCAGCAGAGCTGGACAGGGGCTTAATGAAAAACTGTTTTTT.

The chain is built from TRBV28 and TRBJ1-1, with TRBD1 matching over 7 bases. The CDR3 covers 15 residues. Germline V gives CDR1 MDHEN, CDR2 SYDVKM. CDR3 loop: CGIKELGGRDTEAFF. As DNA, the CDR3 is TGTGGCATAAAGGAACTAGGGGGCAGGGACACTGAAGCTTTCTTT.

CDR3 sequence (DNA): TGTGCCAGCAGTGGGGACAGGGGGCTCCAGGGAGGGGCCTACACCTTC. It encodes CASSGDRGLQGGAYTF. V and J are TRBV7-9 and TRBJ1-2; 12 nucleotides match TRBD1. The CDR3 totals 16 residues. Germline loops: CDR1 SEHNR, CDR2 FQNEAQ (reference sequence). With V trimmed by 6 bases and J by 10 bases, 15 bases remained unmatched.

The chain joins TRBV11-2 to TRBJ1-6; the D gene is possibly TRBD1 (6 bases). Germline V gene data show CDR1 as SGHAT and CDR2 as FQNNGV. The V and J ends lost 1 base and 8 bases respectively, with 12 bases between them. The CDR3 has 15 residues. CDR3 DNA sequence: TGTGCCAGCAGCTTAGTACCGGGGGCCGATTCACCCCTCCACTTT. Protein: CASSLVPGADSPLHF. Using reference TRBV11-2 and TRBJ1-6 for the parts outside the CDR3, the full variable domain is EAGVAQSPRYKIIEKRQSVAFWCNPISGHATLYWYQQILGQGPKLLIQFQNNGVVDDSQLPKDRFSAERLKGVDSTLKIQPAKLEDSAVYLCASSLVPGADSPLHFGNGTRLTVT.

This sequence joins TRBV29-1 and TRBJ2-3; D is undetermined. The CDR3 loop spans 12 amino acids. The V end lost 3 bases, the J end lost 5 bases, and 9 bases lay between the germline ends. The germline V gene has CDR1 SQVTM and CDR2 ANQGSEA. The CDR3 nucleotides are TGCAGCGTTGAGGTATTACGAGATACGCAGTATTTT. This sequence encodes CSVEVLRDTQYF.

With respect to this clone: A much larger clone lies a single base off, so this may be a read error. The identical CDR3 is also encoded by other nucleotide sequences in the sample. The CDR3 nucleotides read TGTGCCAGCAGCTTGGGACTAGCCTACGAGCAGTACTTC. Translation: CASSLGLAYEQYF. The chain couples TRBV7-2 to TRBJ2-7; TRBD2 aligns across 8 bases. Per germline, CDR1 SGHTA and CDR2 FQGNSA. The CDR3 contains 13 residues. V was pared by 3 bases and J by 2 bases, with 0 bases of the junction left unmatched.

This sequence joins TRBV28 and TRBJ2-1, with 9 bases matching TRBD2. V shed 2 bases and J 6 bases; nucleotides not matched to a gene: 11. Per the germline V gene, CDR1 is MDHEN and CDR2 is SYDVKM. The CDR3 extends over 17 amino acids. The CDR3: CASSLHHSGRRGNEQFF. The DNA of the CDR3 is TGTGCCAGCAGTTTACACCATAGCGGGAGACGTGGCAATGAGCAGTTCTTC.

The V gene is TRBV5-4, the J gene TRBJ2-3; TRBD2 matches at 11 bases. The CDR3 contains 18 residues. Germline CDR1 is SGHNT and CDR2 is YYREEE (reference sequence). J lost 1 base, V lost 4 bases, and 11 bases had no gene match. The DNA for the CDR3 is TGTGCCAGCAGCCGCTCAACTAGCGGGAGCGGTGGCACAGATACGCAGTATTTT. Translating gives CASSRSTSGSGGTDTQYF.

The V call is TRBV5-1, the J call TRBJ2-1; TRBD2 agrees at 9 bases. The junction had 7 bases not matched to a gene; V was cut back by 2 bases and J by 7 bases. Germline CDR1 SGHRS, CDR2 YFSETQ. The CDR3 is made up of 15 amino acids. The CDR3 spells CASSLAGGLSNEQFF. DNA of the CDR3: TGCGCCAGCAGCTTAGCGGGAGGCTTGTCTAATGAGCAGTTCTTC.

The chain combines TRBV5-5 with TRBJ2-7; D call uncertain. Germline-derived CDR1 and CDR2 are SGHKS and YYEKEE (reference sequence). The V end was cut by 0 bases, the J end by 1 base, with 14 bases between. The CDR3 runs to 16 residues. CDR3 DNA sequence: TGTGCCAGCAGCTTGGATACATATACTTCTTCCTACGAGCAGTACTTC. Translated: CASSLDTYTSSYEQYF.

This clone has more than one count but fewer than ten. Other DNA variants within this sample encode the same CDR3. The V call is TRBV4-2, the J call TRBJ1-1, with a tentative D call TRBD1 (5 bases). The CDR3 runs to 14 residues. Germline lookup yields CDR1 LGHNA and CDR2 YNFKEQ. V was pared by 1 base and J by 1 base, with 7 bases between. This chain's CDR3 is CASSQVGGNTEAFF. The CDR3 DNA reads TGTGCCAGCAGCCAAGTCGGGGGGAACACTGAAGCTTTCTTT.

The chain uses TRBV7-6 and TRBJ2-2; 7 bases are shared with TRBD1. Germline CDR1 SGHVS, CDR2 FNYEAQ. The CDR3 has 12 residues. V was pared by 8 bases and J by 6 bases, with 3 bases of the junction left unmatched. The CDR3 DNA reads TGTGCCAGCGGGACAGCCGCCGGGGAGCTGTTTTTT. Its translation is CASGTAAGELFF.

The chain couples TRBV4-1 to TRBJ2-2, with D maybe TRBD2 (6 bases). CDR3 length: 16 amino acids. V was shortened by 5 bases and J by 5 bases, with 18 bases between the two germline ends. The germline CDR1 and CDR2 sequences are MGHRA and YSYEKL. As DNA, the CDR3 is TGCGCCAGCAGCGAAGGAGGGGCAGAGTGGACCGGGGAGCTGTTTTTT. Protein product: CASSEGGAEWTGELFF.

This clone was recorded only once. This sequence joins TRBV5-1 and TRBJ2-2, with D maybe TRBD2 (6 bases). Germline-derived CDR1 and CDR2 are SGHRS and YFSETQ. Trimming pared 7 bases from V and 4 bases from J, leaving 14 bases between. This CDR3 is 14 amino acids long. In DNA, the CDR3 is TGCGCCAGCTGCCTTGGGGGGAGCACCGGGGAGCTGTTTTTT. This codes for CASCLGGSTGELFF.

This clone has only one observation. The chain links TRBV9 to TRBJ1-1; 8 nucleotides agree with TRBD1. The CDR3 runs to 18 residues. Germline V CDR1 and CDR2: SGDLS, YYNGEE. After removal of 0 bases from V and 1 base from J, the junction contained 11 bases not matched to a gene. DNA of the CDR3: TGTGCCAGCAGCGTAGCGCCCACAGGGGGTGGCTCGAACACTGAAGCTTTCTTT. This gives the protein CASSVAPTGGGSNTEAFF.

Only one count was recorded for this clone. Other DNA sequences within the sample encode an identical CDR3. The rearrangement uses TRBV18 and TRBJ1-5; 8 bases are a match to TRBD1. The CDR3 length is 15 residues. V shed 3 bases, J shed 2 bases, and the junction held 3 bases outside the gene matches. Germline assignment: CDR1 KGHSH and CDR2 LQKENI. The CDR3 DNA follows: TGTGCCAGCTCACCGAACAGGGGGGGCAATCAGCCCCAGCATTTT. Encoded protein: CASSPNRGGNQPQHF. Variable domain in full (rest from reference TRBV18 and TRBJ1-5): NAGVMQNPRHLVRRRGQEARLRCSPMKGHSHVYWYRQLPEEGLKFMVYLQKENIIDESGMPKERFSAEFPKEGPSILRIQQVVRGDSAAYFCASSPNRGGNQPQHFGDGTRLSIL.